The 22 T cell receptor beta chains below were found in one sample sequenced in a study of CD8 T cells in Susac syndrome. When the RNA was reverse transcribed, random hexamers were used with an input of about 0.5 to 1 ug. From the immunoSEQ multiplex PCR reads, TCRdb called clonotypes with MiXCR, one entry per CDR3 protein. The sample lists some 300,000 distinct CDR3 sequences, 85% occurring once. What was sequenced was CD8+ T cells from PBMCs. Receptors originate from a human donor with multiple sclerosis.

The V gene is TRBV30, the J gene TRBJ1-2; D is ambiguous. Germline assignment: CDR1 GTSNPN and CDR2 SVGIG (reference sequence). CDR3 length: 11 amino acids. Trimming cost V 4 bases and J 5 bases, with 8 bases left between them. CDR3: CAWISSYGYTF. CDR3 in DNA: TGTGCCTGGATTAGCTCTTATGGCTACACCTTC. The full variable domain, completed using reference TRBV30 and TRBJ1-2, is SQTIHQWPATLVQPVGSPLSLECTVEGTSNPNLYWYRQAAGRGLQLLFYSVGIGQISSEVPQNLSASRPQDRQFILSSKKLLLSDSGFYLCAWISSYGYTFGSGTRLTVV.

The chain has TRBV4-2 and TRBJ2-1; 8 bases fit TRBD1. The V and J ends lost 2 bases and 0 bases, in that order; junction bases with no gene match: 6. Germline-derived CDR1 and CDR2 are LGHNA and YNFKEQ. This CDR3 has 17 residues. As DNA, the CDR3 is TGTGCCAGCAGCCAAATTACAACAGGGGGCTCCTACAATGAGCAGTTCTTC. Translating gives CASSQITTGGSYNEQFF.

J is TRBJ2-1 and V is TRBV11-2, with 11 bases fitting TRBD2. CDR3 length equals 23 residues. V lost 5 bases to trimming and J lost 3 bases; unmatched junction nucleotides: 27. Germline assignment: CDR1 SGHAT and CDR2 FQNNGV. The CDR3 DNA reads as TGTGCCAGCAGCCCACCTCCCCTCGACCGTAGGGGAACCGGGACTAGCGGCTACAATGAGCAGTTCTTC. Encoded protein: CASSPPPLDRRGTGTSGYNEQFF.

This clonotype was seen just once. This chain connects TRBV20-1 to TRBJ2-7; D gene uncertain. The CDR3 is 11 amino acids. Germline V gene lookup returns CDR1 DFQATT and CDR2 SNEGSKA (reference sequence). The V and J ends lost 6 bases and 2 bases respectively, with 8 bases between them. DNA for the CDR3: TGCAGTGCCGGGCGCACCTACGAGCAGTACTTC. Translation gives CSAGRTYEQYF.

Here the CDR3 DNA reads TGTGCCAGCAGTTTAACGGGGGGTACCTACAATGAGCAGTTCTTC. Amino acids: CASSLTGGTYNEQFF. The chain links TRBV28 to TRBJ2-1, with TRBD2 matching 7 bases. The CDR3 covers 15 residues. J lost 2 bases, V lost 2 bases, and 3 bases had no gene match. Germline CDR1 is MDHEN and CDR2 is SYDVKM.

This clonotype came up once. This chain's CDR3 is CASSLLWGGSFGYTF. CDR3 in DNA: TGTGCCAGCAGTTTATTATGGGGCGGGAGTTTTGGCTACACCTTC. This chain uses TRBV28 with TRBJ1-2; tentatively, D is TRBD1 (5 bases). V lost 1 base, J lost 7 bases, and 16 bases lay in between. In germline, CDR1 is MDHEN, CDR2 SYDVKM. The CDR3 covers 15 residues.

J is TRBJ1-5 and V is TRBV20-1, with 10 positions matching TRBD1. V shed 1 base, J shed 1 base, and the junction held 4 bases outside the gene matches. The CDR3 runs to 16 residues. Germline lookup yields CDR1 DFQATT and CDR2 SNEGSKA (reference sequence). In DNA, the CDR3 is TGCAGTGCTAGAGCTGAGGGACAGGGGAGCAATCAGCCCCAGCATTTT. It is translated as CSARAEGQGSNQPQHF.

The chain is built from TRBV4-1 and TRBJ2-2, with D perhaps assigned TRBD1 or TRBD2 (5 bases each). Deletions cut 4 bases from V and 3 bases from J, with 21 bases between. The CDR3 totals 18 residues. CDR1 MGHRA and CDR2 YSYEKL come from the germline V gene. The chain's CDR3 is CASSPRGNWGSHTGELFF. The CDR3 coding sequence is TGCGCCAGCAGCCCACGGGGAAATTGGGGGAGTCACACCGGGGAGCTGTTTTTT.

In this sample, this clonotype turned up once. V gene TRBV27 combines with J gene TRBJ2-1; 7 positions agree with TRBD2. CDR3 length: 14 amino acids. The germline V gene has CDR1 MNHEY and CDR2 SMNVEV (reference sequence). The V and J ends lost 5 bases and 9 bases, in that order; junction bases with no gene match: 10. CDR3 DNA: TGTGCCAGCAGTCCAGGACTAGGATCAGCTGAGCAGTTCTTC. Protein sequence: CASSPGLGSAEQFF.

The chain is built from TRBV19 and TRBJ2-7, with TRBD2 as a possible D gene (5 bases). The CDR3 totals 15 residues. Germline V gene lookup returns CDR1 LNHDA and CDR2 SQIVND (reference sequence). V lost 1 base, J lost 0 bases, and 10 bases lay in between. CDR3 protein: CASSIASGDSYEQYF. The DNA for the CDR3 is TGTGCCAGTAGTATAGCCTCCGGGGACTCCTACGAGCAGTACTTC.

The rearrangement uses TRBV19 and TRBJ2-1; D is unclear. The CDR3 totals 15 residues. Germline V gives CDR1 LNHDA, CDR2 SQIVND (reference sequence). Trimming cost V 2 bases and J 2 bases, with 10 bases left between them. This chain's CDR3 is CASSINPDTYNEQFF. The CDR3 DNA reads TGTGCCAGTAGTATAAACCCCGACACCTACAATGAGCAGTTCTTC.

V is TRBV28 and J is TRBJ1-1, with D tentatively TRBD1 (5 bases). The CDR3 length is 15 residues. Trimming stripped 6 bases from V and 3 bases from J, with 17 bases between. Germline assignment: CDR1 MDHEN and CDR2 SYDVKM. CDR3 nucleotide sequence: TGTGCCAGCAGGTCATGGGACCCCGGGGACACTGAAGCTTTCTTT. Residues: CASRSWDPGDTEAFF.

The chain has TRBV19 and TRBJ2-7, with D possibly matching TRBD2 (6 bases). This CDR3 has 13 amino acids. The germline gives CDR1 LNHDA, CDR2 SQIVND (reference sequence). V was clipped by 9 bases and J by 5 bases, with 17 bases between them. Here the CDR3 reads CASRDPPGDEQYF. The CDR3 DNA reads TGTGCCAGCCGGGACCCCCCGGGGGACGAGCAGTACTTC.

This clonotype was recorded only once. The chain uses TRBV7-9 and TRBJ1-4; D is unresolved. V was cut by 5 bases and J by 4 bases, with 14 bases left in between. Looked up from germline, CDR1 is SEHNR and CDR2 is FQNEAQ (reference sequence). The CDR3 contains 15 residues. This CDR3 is CASSASVQLNEKLFF. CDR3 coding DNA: TGTGCCAGCAGCGCATCCGTGCAGCTTAATGAAAAACTGTTTTTT.

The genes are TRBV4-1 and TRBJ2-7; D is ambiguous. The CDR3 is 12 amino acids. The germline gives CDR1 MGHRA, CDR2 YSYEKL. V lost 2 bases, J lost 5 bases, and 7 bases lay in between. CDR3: CASSQPRNEQYF. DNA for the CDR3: TGCGCCAGCAGCCAACCCAGGAACGAGCAGTACTTC.

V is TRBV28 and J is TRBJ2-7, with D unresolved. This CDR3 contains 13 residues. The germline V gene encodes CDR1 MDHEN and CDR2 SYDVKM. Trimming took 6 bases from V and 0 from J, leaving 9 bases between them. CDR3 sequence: CASRLGISYEQYF. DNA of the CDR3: TGTGCCAGCAGGCTGGGAATCTCCTACGAGCAGTACTTC.

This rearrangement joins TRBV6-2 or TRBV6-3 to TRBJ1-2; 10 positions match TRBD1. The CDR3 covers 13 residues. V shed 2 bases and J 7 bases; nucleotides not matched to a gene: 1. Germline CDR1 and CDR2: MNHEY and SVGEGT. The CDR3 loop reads CASSYDRGLGYTF. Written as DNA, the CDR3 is TGTGCCAGCAGTTACGACAGGGGGCTTGGCTACACCTTC.

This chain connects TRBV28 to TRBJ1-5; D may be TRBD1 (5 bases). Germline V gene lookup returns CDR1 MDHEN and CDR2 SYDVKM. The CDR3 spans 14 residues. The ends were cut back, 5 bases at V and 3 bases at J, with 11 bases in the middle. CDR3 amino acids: CASSTRGYNQPQHF. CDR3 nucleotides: TGTGCCAGCAGTACGAGGGGTTACAATCAGCCCCAGCATTTT.

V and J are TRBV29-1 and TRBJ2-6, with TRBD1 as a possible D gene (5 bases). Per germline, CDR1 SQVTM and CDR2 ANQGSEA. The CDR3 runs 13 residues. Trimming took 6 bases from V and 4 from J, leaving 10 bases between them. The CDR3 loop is CSVSRVGANVLTF. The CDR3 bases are TGCAGCGTCTCCAGGGTCGGGGCCAACGTCCTGACTTTC.

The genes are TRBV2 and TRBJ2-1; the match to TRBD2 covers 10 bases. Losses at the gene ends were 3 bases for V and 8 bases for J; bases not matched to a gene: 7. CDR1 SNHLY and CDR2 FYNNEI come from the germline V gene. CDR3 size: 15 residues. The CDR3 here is CASSDWPSGRHEQFF. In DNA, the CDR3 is TGTGCCAGCAGTGACTGGCCTAGCGGGAGACATGAGCAGTTCTTC.

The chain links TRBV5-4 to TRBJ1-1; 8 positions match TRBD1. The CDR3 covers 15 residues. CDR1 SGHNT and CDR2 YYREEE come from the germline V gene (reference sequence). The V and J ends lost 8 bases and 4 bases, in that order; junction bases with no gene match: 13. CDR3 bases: TGTGCCAGTTCCCCGGGACAGGTAGGAGGCACTGAAGCTTTCTTT. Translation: CASSPGQVGGTEAFF. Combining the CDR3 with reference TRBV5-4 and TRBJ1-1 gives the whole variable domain ETGVTQSPTHLIKTRGQQVTLRCSSQSGHNTVSWYQQALGQGPQFIFQYYREEENGRGNFPPRFSGLQFPNYSSELNVNALELDDSALYLCASSPGQVGGTEAFFGQGTRLTVV.

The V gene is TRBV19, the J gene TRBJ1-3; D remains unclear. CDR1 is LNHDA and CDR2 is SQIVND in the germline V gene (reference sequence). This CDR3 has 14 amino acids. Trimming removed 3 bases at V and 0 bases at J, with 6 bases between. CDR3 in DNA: TGTGCCAGTAGTATCTTCAGCTCTGGAAACACCATATATTTT. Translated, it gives CASSIFSSGNTIYF.